This is a list of T cell receptor beta chains from one sample in a study of T cell responses to AZD1222 COVID-19 vaccine. The data were produced by immunoSEQ multiplex PCR, yet TCRdb's version contains in-frame clones alone and is incomplete. Here the sample spans under 140,000 clones, roughly 90% being singletons. Source: peripheral blood, taken 28 days after the second AZD1222 dose. These TCRs come from an adult who received the AZD1222 COVID-19 vaccine. Each CDR3 is given with its conserved first and last residue. The D gene is left open where the match is weak. The size field is filled for only some rows; it gives once, few, many or a size class.

DNA	CDR3	D	size	length	V	J
TGCGCCAGCAGCTCTCGACTAGCGGGAGGTACAGATACGCAGTATTTT	CASSSRLAGGTDTQYF	TRBD2	NA	16	TRBV5-1	TRBJ2-3
TGTGCCAGCTCCTCACCAATGGTTGGGGACAACGAGCAGTTCTTC	CASSSPMVGDNEQFF	NA	NA	15	TRBV5-4	TRBJ2-1
TGTGCCAGCAGCTTTGGACAGTTCAATCAGCCCCAGCATTTT	CASSFGQFNQPQHF	NA	NA	14	TRBV7-9	TRBJ1-5
TGTGCCAGCGGCCCTCGGTTGAGTATGGGCGAAAAACTGTTTTTT	CASGPRLSMGEKLFF	NA	NA	15	TRBV11-2	TRBJ1-4
TGCGCCAGCAGCTTTAATGCTTACGGACTAGCGGGAGGGCCGGGAGATACGCAGTATTTT	CASSFNAYGLAGGPGDTQYF	TRBD2	NA	20	TRBV5-1	TRBJ2-3
TGTGCCAGTAGTATCTCGGGACAGGGGACCTTGAACACTGAAGCTTTCTTT	CASSISGQGTLNTEAFF	TRBD1	NA	17	TRBV19	TRBJ1-1
TGCGCCAGCAGCTACCCTAGCGGAGACACCGGGGAGCTGTTTTTT	CASSYPSGDTGELFF	TRBD2	NA	15	TRBV4-1	TRBJ2-2
TGTGCCAGCAGCTCCTACGACAGGGGGGCTGAAGCTTTCTTT	CASSSYDRGAEAFF	TRBD1	NA	14	TRBV7-6	TRBJ1-1
TGTGCCAGCAGCTTAGGACTAGCGGGAGCAGATACGCAGTATTTT	CASSLGLAGADTQYF	TRBD2	NA	15	TRBV11-3	TRBJ2-3
TGTGCCAGCAGCCATCTTAGGACTAGATCGGCGACCCAGTACTTC	CASSHLRTRSATQYF	TRBD2	NA	15	TRBV14	TRBJ2-5
TGTGCCAGCAGTGAAAACTGGGACAGCCAAGAGACCCAGTACTTC	CASSENWDSQETQYF	TRBD1	NA	15	TRBV4-2	TRBJ2-5
TGTGCCAGCAGTTACGGGGGTAGCGGAACGAACACCGGGGAGCTGTTTTTT	CASSYGGSGTNTGELFF	NA	NA	17	TRBV6-2/TRBV6-3	TRBJ2-2
TGTGCCACCAGTGAATCGGGCACTGAAGCTTTCTTT	CATSESGTEAFF	NA	NA	12	TRBV24-1	TRBJ1-1
TGTGCCAGCTCACCACTGGGACAGGGGGCTCCGACTGAGGAGCAGTACTTC	CASSPLGQGAPTEEQYF	TRBD1	NA	17	TRBV18	TRBJ2-7
TGTGCCAGCAGCCAAGACCACAGGGCCCATCAGCCCCAGCATTTT	CASSQDHRAHQPQHF	NA	NA	15	TRBV3-1/TRBV3-2	TRBJ1-5
TGTGCCAGCTCACAGGGACAGTCACCTAATGAAAAACTGTTTTTT	CASSQGQSPNEKLFF	TRBD1	NA	15	TRBV18	TRBJ1-4
TGTGCCAGTAGCCTGGGACACCGGGAGAAACTGTTTTTT	CASSLGHREKLFF	NA	NA	13	TRBV19	TRBJ1-4
TGTGCCAGCAGCGTCACCGCACAGGGAAACACTGAAGCTTTCTTT	CASSVTAQGNTEAFF	NA	NA	15	TRBV9	TRBJ1-1
TGTGCCAGCAGCCTCCAGGGTTCCTACGAGCAGTACTTC	CASSLQGSYEQYF	NA	NA	13	TRBV6-5	TRBJ2-7
TGTGCCAGCAGCTTGTCAAGGTCCCTTTTTGGTGAAGCTTTCTTT	CASSLSRSLFGEAFF	NA	NA	15	TRBV5-4	TRBJ1-1
TGTGCCAGCAGTTCCAACCCGGGACGGCTGAACACTGAAGCTTTCTTT	CASSSNPGRLNTEAFF	NA	NA	16	TRBV6-5	TRBJ1-1
TGCGCCAGCAGCTCTACGACAGATTCTGAAAAACTGTTTTTT	CASSSTTDSEKLFF	NA	NA	14	TRBV5-1	TRBJ1-4
TGTGCCAGCAGTCCGAGGCCCACACCGGAACTCTACAATGAGCAGTTCTTC	CASSPRPTPELYNEQFF	NA	NA	17	TRBV6-2/TRBV6-3	TRBJ2-1
TGTGCCAGCAGCTTACAGGGGGCCCCCTCTGGAAACACCATATATTTT	CASSLQGAPSGNTIYF	TRBD1	once	16	TRBV11-3	TRBJ1-3
TGTGCCAGTAGTATAGTCGCCAGGGGGGACACTGAAGCTTTCTTT	CASSIVARGDTEAFF	TRBD1	NA	15	TRBV19	TRBJ1-1
TGTGCCAGCAGCGAAGTTGGGCGGGGGTACGACACCTTC	CASSEVGRGYDTF	NA	once	13	TRBV28	TRBJ1-2
TGTGCCAGCGAAGGGGCCTCCTATGGCTACACCTTC	CASEGASYGYTF	NA	NA	12	TRBV28	TRBJ1-2
TGTGCCAGTAGCTCTAGCGGCGGAGAGACCCAGTACTTC	CASSSSGGETQYF	TRBD2	NA	13	TRBV19	TRBJ2-5
TGTGCCAGCAGTGGGCGGGGGATTCAGCCCCAGCATTTT	CASSGRGIQPQHF	NA	NA	13	TRBV2	TRBJ1-5
TGCAGCGCTCGACGGCAGGAACTCGACAATGAGCAGTTCTTC	CSARRQELDNEQFF	NA	NA	14	TRBV29-1	TRBJ2-1
TGTGCCAGCTCTAAGGGAGTCTATGGCTACACCTTC	CASSKGVYGYTF	NA	NA	12	TRBV18	TRBJ1-2
TGTGCCAGCAGACAGGGTTTTAAATCCTACGAGCAGTACTTC	CASRQGFKSYEQYF	NA	NA	14	TRBV6-5	TRBJ2-7